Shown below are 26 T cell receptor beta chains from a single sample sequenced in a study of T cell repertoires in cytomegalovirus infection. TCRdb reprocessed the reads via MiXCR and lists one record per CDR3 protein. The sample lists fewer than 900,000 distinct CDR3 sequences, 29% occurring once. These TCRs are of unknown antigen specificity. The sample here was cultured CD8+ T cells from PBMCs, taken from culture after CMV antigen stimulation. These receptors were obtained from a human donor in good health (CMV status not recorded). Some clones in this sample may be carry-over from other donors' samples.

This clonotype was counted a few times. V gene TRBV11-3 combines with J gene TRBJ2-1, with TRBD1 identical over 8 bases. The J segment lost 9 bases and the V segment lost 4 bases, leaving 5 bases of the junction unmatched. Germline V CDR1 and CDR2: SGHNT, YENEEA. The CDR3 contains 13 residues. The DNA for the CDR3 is TGTGCCAGCAGCTCACAGGGGGTGGGTGAGCAGTTCTTC. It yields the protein CASSSQGVGEQFF.

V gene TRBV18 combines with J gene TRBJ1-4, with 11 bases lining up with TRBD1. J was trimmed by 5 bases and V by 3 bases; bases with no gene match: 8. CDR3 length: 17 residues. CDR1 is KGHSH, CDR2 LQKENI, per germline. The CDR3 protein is CASSPRTGGSRNEKLFF. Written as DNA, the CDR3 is TGTGCCAGCTCACCTAGGACAGGGGGCTCTCGGAATGAAAAACTGTTTTTT.

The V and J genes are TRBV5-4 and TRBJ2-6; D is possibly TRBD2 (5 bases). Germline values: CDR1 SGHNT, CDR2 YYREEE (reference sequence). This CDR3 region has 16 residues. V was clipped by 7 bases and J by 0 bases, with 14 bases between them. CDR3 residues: CASGSGISSGANVLTF. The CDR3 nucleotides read TGTGCCAGCGGCTCGGGAATTTCCTCTGGGGCCAACGTCCTGACTTTC.

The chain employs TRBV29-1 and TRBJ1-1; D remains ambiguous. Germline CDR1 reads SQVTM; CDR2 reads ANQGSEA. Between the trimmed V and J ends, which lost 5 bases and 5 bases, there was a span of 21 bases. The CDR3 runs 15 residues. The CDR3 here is CSVLGTFGSSTEAFF. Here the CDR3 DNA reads TGCAGCGTTCTAGGAACCTTCGGATCAAGTACTGAAGCTTTCTTT.

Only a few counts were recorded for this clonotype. DNA for the CDR3: TGTGCCAGCAGTGAATATAGGTCCGTTCCCTCCTACAATGAGCAGTTCTTC. Translation gives CASSEYRSVPSYNEQFF. This chain joins TRBV25-1 and TRBJ2-1; D gene unclear. In germline, CDR1 is MGHDK, CDR2 SYGVNS. V was pared by 0 bases and J by 0 bases, with 12 bases between. CDR3 length equals 17 residues.

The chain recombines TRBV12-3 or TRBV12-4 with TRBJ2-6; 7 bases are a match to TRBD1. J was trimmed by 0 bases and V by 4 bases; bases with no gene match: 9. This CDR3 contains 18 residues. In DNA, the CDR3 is TGTGCCAGCAGTTCACACCGGACAGGAGACTCTGGGGCCAACGTCCTGACTTTC. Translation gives CASSSHRTGDSGANVLTF.

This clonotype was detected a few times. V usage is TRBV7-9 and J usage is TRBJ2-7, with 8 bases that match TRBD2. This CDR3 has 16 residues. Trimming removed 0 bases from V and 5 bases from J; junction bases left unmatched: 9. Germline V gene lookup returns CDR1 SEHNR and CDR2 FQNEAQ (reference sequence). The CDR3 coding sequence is TGTGCCAGCAGCTTAGCGAGCGGGGGCCCGCCTAACGAGCAGTACTTC. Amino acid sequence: CASSLASGGPPNEQYF.

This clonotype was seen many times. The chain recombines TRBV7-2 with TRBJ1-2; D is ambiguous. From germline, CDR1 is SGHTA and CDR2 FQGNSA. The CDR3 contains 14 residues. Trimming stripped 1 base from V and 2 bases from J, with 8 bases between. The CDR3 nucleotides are TGTGCCAGCAGCTTAGGAGAAAGAAACTATGGCTACACCTTC. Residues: CASSLGERNYGYTF.

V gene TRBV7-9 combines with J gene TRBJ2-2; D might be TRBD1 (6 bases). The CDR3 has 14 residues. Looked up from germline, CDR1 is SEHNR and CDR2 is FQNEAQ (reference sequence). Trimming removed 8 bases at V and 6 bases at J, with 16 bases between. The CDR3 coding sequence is TGTGCCAGCCAGGGGCAGACAGAGGCCGGGGAGCTGTTTTTT. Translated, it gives CASQGQTEAGELFF.

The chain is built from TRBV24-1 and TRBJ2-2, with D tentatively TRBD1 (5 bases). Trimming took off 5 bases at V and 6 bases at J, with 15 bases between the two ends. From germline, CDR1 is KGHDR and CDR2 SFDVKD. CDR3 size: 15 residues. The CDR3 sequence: CATSGRGTLAGELFF. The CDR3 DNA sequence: TGTGCCACCAGTGGAAGGGGCACGTTGGCCGGGGAGCTGTTTTTT.

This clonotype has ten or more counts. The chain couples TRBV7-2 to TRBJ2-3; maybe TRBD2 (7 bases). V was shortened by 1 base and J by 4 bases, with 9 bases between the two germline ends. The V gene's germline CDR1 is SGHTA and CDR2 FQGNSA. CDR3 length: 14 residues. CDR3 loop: CASSLGRGPDTQYF. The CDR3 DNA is TGTGCCAGCAGCTTAGGGCGGGGGCCAGATACGCAGTATTTT.

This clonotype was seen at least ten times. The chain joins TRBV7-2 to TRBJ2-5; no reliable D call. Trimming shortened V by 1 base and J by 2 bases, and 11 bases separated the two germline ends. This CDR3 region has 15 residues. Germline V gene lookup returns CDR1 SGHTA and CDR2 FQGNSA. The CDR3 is CASSLGMGYQETQYF. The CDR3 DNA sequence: TGTGCCAGCAGCTTAGGGATGGGTTATCAAGAGACCCAGTACTTC.

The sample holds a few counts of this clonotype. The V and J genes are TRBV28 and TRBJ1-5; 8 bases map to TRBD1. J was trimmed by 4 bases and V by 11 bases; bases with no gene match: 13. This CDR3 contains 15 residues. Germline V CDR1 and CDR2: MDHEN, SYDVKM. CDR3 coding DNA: TGTGCCGTACAGACAGGGGACGTAGCAAATCAGCCCCAGCATTTT. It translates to CAVQTGDVANQPQHF. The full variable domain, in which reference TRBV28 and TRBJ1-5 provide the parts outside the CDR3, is DVKVTQSSRYLVKRTGEKVFLECVQDMDHENMFWYRQDPGLGLRLIYFSYDVKMKEKGDIPEGYSVSREKKERFSLILESASTNQTSMYLCAVQTGDVANQPQHFGDGTRLSIL.

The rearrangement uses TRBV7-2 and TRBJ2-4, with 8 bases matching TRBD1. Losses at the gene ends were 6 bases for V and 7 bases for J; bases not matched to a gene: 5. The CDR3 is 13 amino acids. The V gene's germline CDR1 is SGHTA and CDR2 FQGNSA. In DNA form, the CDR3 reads TGTGCCAGCAGTTTCCGGACAGGGAACATTCAGTACTTC. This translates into CASSFRTGNIQYF.

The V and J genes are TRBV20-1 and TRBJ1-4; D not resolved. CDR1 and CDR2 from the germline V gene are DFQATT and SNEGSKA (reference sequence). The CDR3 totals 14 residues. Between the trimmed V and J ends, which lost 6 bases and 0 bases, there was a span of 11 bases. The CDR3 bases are TGCAGTGCCAGAAGTTACCCAACTAATGAAAAACTGTTTTTT. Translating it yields CSARSYPTNEKLFF.

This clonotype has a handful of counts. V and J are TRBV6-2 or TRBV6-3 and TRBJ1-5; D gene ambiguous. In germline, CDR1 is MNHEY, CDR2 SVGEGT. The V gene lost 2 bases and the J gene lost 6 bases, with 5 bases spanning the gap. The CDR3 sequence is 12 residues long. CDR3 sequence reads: CASSYTVQPQHF. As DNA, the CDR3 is TGTGCCAGCAGTTACACTGTTCAGCCCCAGCATTTT.

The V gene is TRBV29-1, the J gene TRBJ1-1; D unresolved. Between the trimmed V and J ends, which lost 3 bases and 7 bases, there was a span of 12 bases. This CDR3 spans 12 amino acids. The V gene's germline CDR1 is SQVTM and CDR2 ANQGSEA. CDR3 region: CSVEWHPVEAFF. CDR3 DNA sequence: TGCAGCGTTGAGTGGCACCCTGTTGAAGCTTTCTTT.

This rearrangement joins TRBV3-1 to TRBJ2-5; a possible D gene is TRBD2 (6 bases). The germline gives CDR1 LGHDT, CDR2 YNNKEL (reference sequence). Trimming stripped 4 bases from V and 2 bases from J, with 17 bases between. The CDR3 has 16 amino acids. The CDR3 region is CASSRYGGGAQETQYF. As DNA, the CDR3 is TGTGCCAGCAGCCGTTACGGAGGAGGGGCTCAAGAGACCCAGTACTTC.

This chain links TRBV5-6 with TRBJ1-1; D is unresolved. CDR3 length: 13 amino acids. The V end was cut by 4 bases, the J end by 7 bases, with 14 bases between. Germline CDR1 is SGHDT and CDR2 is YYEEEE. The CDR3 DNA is TGTGCCAGCAGCCTGGGTCAGGCCTATGAAGCTTTCTTT. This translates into CASSLGQAYEAFF.

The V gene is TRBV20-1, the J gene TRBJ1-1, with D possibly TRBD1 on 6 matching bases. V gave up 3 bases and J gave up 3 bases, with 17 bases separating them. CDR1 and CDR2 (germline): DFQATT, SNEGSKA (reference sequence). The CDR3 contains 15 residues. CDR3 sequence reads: CSARIAGGPDTEAFF. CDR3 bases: TGCAGTGCTAGGATCGCGGGGGGGCCGGACACTGAAGCTTTCTTT.

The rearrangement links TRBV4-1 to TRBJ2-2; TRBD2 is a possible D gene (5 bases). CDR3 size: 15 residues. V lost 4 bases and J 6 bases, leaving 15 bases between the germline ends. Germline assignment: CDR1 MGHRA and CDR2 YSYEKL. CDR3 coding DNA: TGCGCCAGCAGCCCCATCACTAGTAGTCCCGGGGAGCTGTTTTTT. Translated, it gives CASSPITSSPGELFF.

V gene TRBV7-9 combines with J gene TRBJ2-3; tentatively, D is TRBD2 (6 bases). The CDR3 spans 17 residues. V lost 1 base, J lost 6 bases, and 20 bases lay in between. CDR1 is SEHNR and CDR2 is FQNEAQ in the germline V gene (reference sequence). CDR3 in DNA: TGTGCCAGCAGCTTAGGCCAACTAGCTAATCGTTTGGATACGCAGTATTTT. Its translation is CASSLGQLANRLDTQYF.

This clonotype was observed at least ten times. As DNA, the CDR3 is TGTGCCAGCAGCGTAGGCGCAGGGCTAAACATTCAGTACTTC. It is translated as CASSVGAGLNIQYF. V usage is TRBV9 and J usage is TRBJ2-4; the D gene is possibly TRBD1 (5 bases). The CDR3 covers 14 residues. Germline V gives CDR1 SGDLS, CDR2 YYNGEE. Trimming stripped 0 bases from V and 6 bases from J, with 10 bases between.

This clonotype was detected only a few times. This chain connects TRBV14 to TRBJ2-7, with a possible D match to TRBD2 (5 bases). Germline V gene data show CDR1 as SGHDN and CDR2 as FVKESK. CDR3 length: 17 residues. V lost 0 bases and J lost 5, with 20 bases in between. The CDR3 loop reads CASSQETSGREADEQYF. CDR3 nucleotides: TGTGCCAGCAGCCAAGAGACAAGCGGTCGGGAAGCCGACGAGCAGTACTTC.

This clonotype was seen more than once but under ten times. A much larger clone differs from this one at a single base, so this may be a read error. The CDR3 DNA is TGTGCCAGCAGACCCCCGGGACGGATGAACACTGAAGCTTTCTTT. Translated, it gives CASRPPGRMNTEAFF. This rearrangement joins TRBV7-9 to TRBJ1-1; a weak D match, TRBD1 (5 bases). CDR3 length: 15 amino acids. Germline V gene data show CDR1 as SEHNR and CDR2 as FQNEAQ (reference sequence). The V end lost 6 bases, the J end lost 0 bases, and 14 bases lay between the germline ends.

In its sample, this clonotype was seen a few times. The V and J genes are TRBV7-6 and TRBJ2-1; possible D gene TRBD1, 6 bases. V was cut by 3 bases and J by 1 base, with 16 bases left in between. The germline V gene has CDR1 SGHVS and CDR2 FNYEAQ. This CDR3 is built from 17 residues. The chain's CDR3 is CASSFPGQIFSYNEQFF. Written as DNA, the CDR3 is TGTGCCAGCAGCTTCCCTGGACAGATTTTTTCCTACAATGAGCAGTTCTTC.